This entry lists 11 T cell receptor beta chains sequenced from one sample in a study of identical twins. MiXCR was run by TCRdb on the 5' RACE reads, yielding one entry per CDR3 protein. The sample gives approximately 470,000 distinct CDR3 sequences, 11% to 15% of which show up once; roughly 0.56% is in the top ten. The same data also contributed to another study, on yellow fever vaccine responses in identical twins.

Sequencing was done on a sample of CD4+ T cells sorted from blood. These receptors were collected from a woman aged 18 to 35 in good health.

This clonotype was seen a handful of times. This chain links TRBV29-1 with TRBJ2-3; D unresolved. Germline V gene lookup returns CDR1 SQVTM and CDR2 ANQGSEA. CDR3 length: 12 amino acids. The V end was cut by 4 bases, the J end by 0 bases, with 5 bases between. The DNA for the CDR3 is TGCAGCGTTGTCTTAAGCACAGATACGCAGTATTTT. Translating gives CSVVLSTDTQYF.

V usage is TRBV29-1 and J usage is TRBJ2-3; 9 bases map to TRBD2. The CDR3 runs 14 residues. Germline-derived CDR1 and CDR2 are SQVTM and ANQGSEA. V dropped 4 bases and J dropped 5; count of bases not matched to a gene: 7. The CDR3 DNA reads TGCAGCGTTGCGGGGACTAGCCTCGGAGATACGCAGTATTTT. Translating gives CSVAGTSLGDTQYF.

In DNA form, the CDR3 reads TGTGCCATCAGGAAGACAGGGGCTCTCGGGGCCAACGTCCTGACTTTC. Protein product: CAIRKTGALGANVLTF. The gene calls are TRBV10-3 and TRBJ2-6; 8 positions match TRBD1. The V gene's germline CDR1 is ENHRY and CDR2 SYGVKD. The CDR3 is 16 residues long. The trim removed 6 bases at V and 4 bases at J, leaving 8 bases unmatched.

V is TRBV24-1 and J is TRBJ2-3; maybe TRBD2 (6 bases). The CDR3 loop spans 16 amino acids. V lost 7 bases and J 2 bases, leaving 18 bases between the germline ends. Germline V gene data show CDR1 as KGHDR and CDR2 as SFDVKD. For the CDR3, the DNA is TGTGCCACCAGCCCGGAACACGGCGGGATCACAGATACGCAGTATTTT. As protein: CATSPEHGGITDTQYF.

The chain recombines TRBV7-9 with TRBJ2-7; TRBD1 might be the D (5 bases). Trimming took off 5 bases at V and 7 bases at J, with 18 bases between the two ends. Germline V gives CDR1 SEHNR, CDR2 FQNEAQ (reference sequence). The CDR3 runs to 14 residues. The CDR3: CASSPEKGRTEQYF. CDR3 DNA sequence: TGTGCCAGCAGCCCCGAAAAGGGGCGGACGGAGCAGTACTTC.

This sequence joins TRBV14 and TRBJ2-7; TRBD2 matches at 16 bases. Germline assignment: CDR1 SGHDN and CDR2 FVKESK. The length of the CDR3 is 17 residues. V trimming: 3 bases; J trimming: 5 bases; junction bases outside the gene matches: 7. CDR3 region: CASSHGTSGRVMNEQYF. The CDR3 DNA reads as TGTGCCAGCAGCCACGGGACTAGCGGGAGGGTCATGAACGAGCAGTACTTC.

The rearrangement joins TRBV7-2 to TRBJ2-7, with D maybe TRBD2 (7 bases). The CDR3 has 16 amino acids. Germline V CDR1 and CDR2: SGHTA, FQGNSA. Trimming pared 5 bases from V and 2 bases from J, leaving 19 bases between. CDR3 bases: TGTGCCAGCAGCACCATCTGGGGGGGCCCTACCTACGAGCAGTACTTC. This codes for CASSTIWGGPTYEQYF.

The rearrangement uses TRBV20-1 and TRBJ2-1; 12 bases align to TRBD2. The CDR3 runs to 15 residues. Trimming at V came to 6 bases and at J to 4 bases, leaving 7 bases not matched to a gene. Germline values: CDR1 DFQATT, CDR2 SNEGSKA (reference sequence). This CDR3 reads CSALGLAGSYNEQFF. Written as DNA, the CDR3 is TGCAGTGCGCTCGGACTAGCGGGATCTTACAATGAGCAGTTCTTC.

This clonotype was picked up many times. This chain joins TRBV20-1 and TRBJ2-1; D is unresolved. The germline gives CDR1 DFQATT, CDR2 SNEGSKA (reference sequence). Trimming stripped 2 bases from V and 7 bases from J, with 21 bases between. This CDR3 contains 16 residues. CDR3 sequence: CSARRPSIVLQNEQFF. The CDR3 region has the DNA TGCAGTGCTAGAAGGCCCTCCATTGTACTCCAGAATGAGCAGTTCTTC.

This clonotype was counted between two and nine times. The V gene is TRBV12-3 or TRBV12-4, the J gene TRBJ2-2, with 9 bases lining up with TRBD2. The CDR3 has 14 residues. The J segment lost 4 bases and the V segment lost 8 bases, leaving 5 bases of the junction unmatched. Written as DNA, the CDR3 is TGTGCCAGCGGCAGCGGGAGGATCACCGGGGAGCTGTTTTTT. Translating it yields CASGSGRITGELFF.

This clonotype was seen a handful of times. V usage is TRBV2 and J usage is TRBJ2-7, with D possibly TRBD1 on 6 matching bases. Per the germline V gene, CDR1 is SNHLY and CDR2 is FYNNEI. CDR3 length: 14 residues. V dropped 6 bases and J dropped 0 bases, with 12 bases sitting between them. The CDR3 coding sequence is TGTGCCAGCAGAAGGAACAGGGACTCCTACGAGCAGTACTTC. Its protein product is CASRRNRDSYEQYF.